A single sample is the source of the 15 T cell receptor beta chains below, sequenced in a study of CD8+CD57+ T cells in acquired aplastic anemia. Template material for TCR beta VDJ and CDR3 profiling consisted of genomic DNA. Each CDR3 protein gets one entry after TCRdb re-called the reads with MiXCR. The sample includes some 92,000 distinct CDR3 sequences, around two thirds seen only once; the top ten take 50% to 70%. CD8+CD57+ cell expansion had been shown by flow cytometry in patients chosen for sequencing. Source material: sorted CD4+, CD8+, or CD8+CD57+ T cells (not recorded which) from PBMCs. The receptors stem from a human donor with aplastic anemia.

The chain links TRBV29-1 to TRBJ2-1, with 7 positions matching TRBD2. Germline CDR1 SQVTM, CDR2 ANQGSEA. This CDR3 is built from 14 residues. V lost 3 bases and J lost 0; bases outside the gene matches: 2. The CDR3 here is CSVESSGSYNEQFF. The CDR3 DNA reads TGCAGCGTTGAGTCTAGCGGCTCCTACAATGAGCAGTTCTTC.

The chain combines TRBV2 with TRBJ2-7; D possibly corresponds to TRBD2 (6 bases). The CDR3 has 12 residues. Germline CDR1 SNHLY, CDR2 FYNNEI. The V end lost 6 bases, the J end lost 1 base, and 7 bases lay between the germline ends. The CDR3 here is CASREGSYEQYF. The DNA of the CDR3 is TGTGCCAGCAGGGAGGGTTCCTACGAGCAGTACTTC.

The CDR3 reads CASSETGLAGNSYNEQFF. CDR3 DNA sequence: TGTGCCAGCAGCGAGACGGGACTAGCGGGTAACTCCTACAATGAGCAGTTCTTC. J is TRBJ2-1 and V is TRBV9; 12 nucleotides match TRBD2. The ends lost 3 bases at V and 0 bases at J; junction bases unmatched: 7. CDR1 is SGDLS, CDR2 YYNGEE, per germline. The CDR3 has 18 amino acids.

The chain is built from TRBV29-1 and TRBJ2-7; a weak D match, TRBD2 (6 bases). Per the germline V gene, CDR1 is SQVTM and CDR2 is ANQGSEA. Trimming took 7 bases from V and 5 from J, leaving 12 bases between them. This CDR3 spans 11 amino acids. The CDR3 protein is CSALAAHEQYF. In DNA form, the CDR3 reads TGCAGCGCACTAGCAGCTCACGAGCAGTACTTC.

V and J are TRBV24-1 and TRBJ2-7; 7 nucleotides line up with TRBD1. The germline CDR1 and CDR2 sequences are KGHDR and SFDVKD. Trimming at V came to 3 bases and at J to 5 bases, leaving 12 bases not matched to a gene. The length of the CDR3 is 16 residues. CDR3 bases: TGTGCCACCAGTGATCTCCAGAAGGGGGCTCTACACGAGCAGTACTTC. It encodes CATSDLQKGALHEQYF.

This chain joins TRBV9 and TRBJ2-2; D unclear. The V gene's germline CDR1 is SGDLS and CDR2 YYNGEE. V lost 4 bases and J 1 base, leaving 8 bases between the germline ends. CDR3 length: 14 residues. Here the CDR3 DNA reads TGTGCCAGCAGCCCCGTACGGAACACCGGGGAGCTGTTTTTT. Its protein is CASSPVRNTGELFF.

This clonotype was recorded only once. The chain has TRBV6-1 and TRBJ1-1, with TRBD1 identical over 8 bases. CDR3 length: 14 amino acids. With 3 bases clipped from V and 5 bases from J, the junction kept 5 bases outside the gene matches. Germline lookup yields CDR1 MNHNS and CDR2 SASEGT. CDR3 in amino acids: CASSDTGGWTEAFF. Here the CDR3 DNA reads TGTGCCAGCAGTGATACAGGGGGGTGGACTGAAGCTTTCTTT.

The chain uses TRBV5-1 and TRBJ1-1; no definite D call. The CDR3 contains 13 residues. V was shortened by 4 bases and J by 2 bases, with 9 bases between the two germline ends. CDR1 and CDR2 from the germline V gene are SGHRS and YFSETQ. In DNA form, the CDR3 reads TGCGCCAGCAGCCCAGCAGTTAACACTGAAGCTTTCTTT. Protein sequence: CASSPAVNTEAFF.

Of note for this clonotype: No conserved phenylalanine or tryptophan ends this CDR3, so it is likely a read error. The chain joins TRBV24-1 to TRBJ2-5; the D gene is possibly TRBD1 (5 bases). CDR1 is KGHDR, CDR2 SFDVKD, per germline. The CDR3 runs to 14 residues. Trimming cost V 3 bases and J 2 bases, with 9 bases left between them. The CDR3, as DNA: TGTGCCACCAGTGATCCGACAGAACAAGAGACCCAGTACTAC. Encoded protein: CATSDPTEQETQYY.

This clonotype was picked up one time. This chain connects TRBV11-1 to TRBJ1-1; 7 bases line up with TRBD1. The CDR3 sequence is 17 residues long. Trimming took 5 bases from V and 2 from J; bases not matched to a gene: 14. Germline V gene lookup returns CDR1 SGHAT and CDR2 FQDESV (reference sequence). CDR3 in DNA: TGTGCCAGCAGCCCAGGACAGGTGCTTTTATTCAACACTGAAGCTTTCTTT. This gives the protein CASSPGQVLLFNTEAFF.

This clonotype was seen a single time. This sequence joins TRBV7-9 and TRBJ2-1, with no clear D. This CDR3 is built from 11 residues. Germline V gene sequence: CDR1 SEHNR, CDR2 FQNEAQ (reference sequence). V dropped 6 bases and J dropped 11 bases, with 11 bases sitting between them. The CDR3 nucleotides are TGTGCCAGCAGTGATACAGACAAGCAGTTCTTC. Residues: CASSDTDKQFF.

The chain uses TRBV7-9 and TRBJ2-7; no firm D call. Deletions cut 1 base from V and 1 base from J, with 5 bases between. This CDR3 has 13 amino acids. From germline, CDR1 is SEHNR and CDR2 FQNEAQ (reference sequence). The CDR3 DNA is TGTGCCAGCAGCTTAGGAGTTTCCTACGAGCAGTACTTC. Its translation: CASSLGVSYEQYF.

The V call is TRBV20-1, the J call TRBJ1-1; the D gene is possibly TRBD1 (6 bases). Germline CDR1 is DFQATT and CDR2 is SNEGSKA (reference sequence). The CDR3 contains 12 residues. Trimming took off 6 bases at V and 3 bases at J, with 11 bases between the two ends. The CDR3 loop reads CSADHRDTEAFF. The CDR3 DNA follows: TGCAGTGCCGACCACAGGGACACTGAAGCTTTCTTT.

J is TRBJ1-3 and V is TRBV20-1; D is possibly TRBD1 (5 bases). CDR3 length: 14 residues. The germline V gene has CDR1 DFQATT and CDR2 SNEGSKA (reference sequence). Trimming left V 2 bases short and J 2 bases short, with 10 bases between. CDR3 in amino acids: CSARIGVAGNTIYF. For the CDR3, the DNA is TGCAGTGCTAGAATAGGGGTTGCTGGAAACACCATATATTTT.

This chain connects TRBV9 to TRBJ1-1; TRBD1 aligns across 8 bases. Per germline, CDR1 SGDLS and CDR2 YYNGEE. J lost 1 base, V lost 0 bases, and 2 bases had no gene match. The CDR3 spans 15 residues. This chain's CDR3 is CASSVGDRQNTEAFF. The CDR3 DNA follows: TGTGCCAGCAGCGTAGGGGACAGGCAGAACACTGAAGCTTTCTTT.